This TCR beta chain was captured by sequencing in a study of control samples from healthy donors and cancer patients. The CDR3 totals 15 residues. CDR1 is SGDLS, CDR2 YYNGEE, per germline. Trimming cost V 0 bases and J 4 bases, with 11 bases left between them. TCRdb's copy holds only in-frame clones and misses some; the assay was immunoSEQ multiplex PCR. The sample lists about 140,000 clones, roughly 92% occurring once. Sequencing input: blood. The receptor was isolated from a man under 40 in good health. The chain couples TRBV9 to TRBJ1-5; D perhaps matches TRBD1 (6 bases). For the CDR3, the DNA is TGTGCCAGCAGCGTAGATGGGACACCTAATCAGCCCCAGCATTTT. Its translation is CASSVDGTPNQPQHF.